These T cell receptor beta chains were read from a single sample in a study of blood T cell repertoires in COVID-19. The method was immunoSEQ multiplex PCR; TCRdb's version includes in-frame clones alone and lacks a portion of them. The table has 300,000 to 450,000 clones, roughly nine tenths seen once. The sample comprised PBMCs or T cells enriched from blood (not recorded which). The receptors stem from a man between 18 and 35 years old who had recovered from COVID-19. Each CDR3 is given with its conserved first and last residue. A D gene is named only where the DNA matches it firmly. The size of a clone is reported for some rows only, either as once, few or many, or as a class for expanded clones.

D gene	V gene	J gene	clone size	CDR3 protein	CDR3 DNA
NA	TRBV19	TRBJ1-5	NA	CASSSKITTGASNQPQHF	TGTGCCAGTAGTTCGAAAATAACCACAGGAGCCAGCAATCAGCCCCAGCATTTT
NA	TRBV5-4	TRBJ2-7	NA	CASSLEAGYEQYF	TGTGCCAGCAGCTTGGAGGCAGGCTACGAGCAGTACTTC
NA	TRBV2	TRBJ1-5	NA	CASSPRQGNNQPQHF	TGTGCCAGCAGTCCCCGGCAGGGTAACAATCAGCCCCAGCATTTT
TRBD1	TRBV14	TRBJ1-4	once	CASSQTGTGGNEKLFF	TGTGCCAGCAGCCAAACCGGGACAGGGGGTAATGAAAAACTGTTTTTT
NA	TRBV6-2/TRBV6-3	TRBJ2-1	NA	CASSFGRAAEQFF	TGTGCCAGCAGTTTTGGGCGCGCCGCTGAGCAGTTCTTC
TRBD1	TRBV7-3	TRBJ1-2	NA	CASSPQAGTGQAGYTF	TGTGCCAGCAGCCCACAAGCGGGGACGGGACAGGCTGGCTACACCTTC
NA	TRBV5-1	TRBJ1-2	NA	CASSADSPKYGYTF	TGCGCCAGCAGCGCGGACAGCCCCAAGTATGGCTACACCTTC
TRBD1	TRBV28	TRBJ1-2	NA	CASSSQGAGGGYTF	TGTGCCAGCAGTTCACAGGGGGCGGGAGGAGGCTACACCTTC
NA	TRBV2	TRBJ1-2	NA	CASSGGTVLEGYTF	TGTGCCAGCAGCGGGGGGACCGTCCTGGAGGGCTACACCTTC
NA	TRBV2	TRBJ1-5	NA	CASSQQSGLNQPQHF	TGTGCCAGCAGTCAACAGTCAGGACTTAATCAGCCCCAGCATTTT
TRBD2	TRBV4-2	TRBJ2-3	NA	CASSQDLAGGYGDTQYF	TGTGCCAGCAGCCAAGATCTGGCGGGAGGGTATGGGGATACGCAGTATTTT
TRBD1	TRBV6-2/TRBV6-3	TRBJ1-2	NA	CASSLDRIYGYTF	TGTGCCAGCAGTTTGGACAGGATCTATGGCTACACCTTC
TRBD1	TRBV6-4	TRBJ2-4	NA	CASTLRDRGDIQYF	TGTGCCAGCACCCTCCGGGACAGGGGTGACATTCAGTACTTC
TRBD2	TRBV7-9	TRBJ2-1	NA	CASSLVSSGANEQFF	TGTGCCAGCAGCTTAGTTTCTAGCGGAGCCAATGAGCAGTTCTTC
TRBD1	TRBV19	TRBJ1-1	NA	CASSKGPRGVTEAFF	TGTGCCAGTAGTAAAGGACCCAGGGGGGTCACTGAAGCTTTCTTT
TRBD2	TRBV7-2	TRBJ2-5	NA	CASSPLAGGQETQYF	TGTGCCAGCAGCCCACTAGCGGGGGGTCAAGAGACCCAGTACTTC
NA	TRBV5-5	TRBJ1-1	NA	CASRGMRGEAFF	TGTGCCAGCAGGGGAATGAGGGGGGAAGCTTTCTTT
TRBD2	TRBV5-1	TRBJ2-1	NA	CASSLGGRERFF	TGCGCCAGCAGCTTGGGAGGGAGGGAGCGGTTCTTC
TRBD1	TRBV29-1	TRBJ1-1	NA	CSVTPWTGRTEAFF	TGCAGCGTTACCCCTTGGACAGGGAGGACTGAAGCTTTCTTT
NA	TRBV21-1	TRBJ2-7	NA	CASSKAASAYEQYF	TGTGCCAGCAGCAAAGCAGCTAGCGCGTACGAGCAGTACTTC
TRBD1	TRBV10-2	TRBJ1-1	NA	CASSEVSGGLGTEAFF	TGCGCCAGCAGTGAAGTGTCAGGGGGATTAGGGACTGAAGCTTTCTTT
NA	TRBV28	TRBJ2-1	NA	CAGSDRSIAYNEQFF	TGTGCCGGCTCTGACAGGAGTATAGCCTACAATGAGCAGTTCTTC
NA	TRBV19	TRBJ2-7	NA	CASSLSYGIYEQYF	TGTGCCAGTAGCCTGTCTTACGGGATATACGAGCAGTACTTC
NA	TRBV7-6	TRBJ1-3	once	CASSSWTDRSGNTIYF	TGTGCCAGCAGCTCTTGGACAGACCGCTCTGGAAACACCATATATTTT
TRBD1	TRBV3-1/TRBV3-2	TRBJ1-2	NA	CASSYGQGLGYTF	TGTGCCAGCAGCTACGGACAGGGACTCGGCTACACCTTC
NA	TRBV5-6	TRBJ2-5	NA	CASSALREVETQYF	TGTGCCAGCAGCGCCCTCAGGGAAGTAGAGACCCAGTACTTC
TRBD1	TRBV19	TRBJ1-5	few	CASTPDRGNRPQHF	TGTGCCAGTACCCCGGACAGGGGGAACCGGCCCCAGCATTTT
TRBD1	TRBV7-2	TRBJ2-2	NA	CASSADRGRDGELFF	TGTGCCAGCAGCGCTGACAGGGGGCGGGACGGGGAGCTGTTTTTT
NA	TRBV4-2	TRBJ2-5	NA	CASSQDYTGSIETQYF	TGTGCCAGCAGCCAAGATTATACAGGGAGCATAGAGACCCAGTACTTC
NA	TRBV5-6	TRBJ2-5	NA	CASSLREETQYF	TGTGCCAGCAGCCTCCGTGAAGAGACCCAGTACTTC
NA	TRBV7-2	TRBJ1-1	NA	CASSPWTVNTEAFF	TGTGCCAGCAGTCCTTGGACAGTGAACACTGAAGCTTTCTTT
TRBD2	TRBV29-1	TRBJ2-3	NA	CSATSGSTDTQYF	TGCAGCGCGACTAGCGGGAGCACAGATACGCAGTATTTT
NA	TRBV21-1	TRBJ1-2	NA	CASLQGENGYTF	TGTGCCAGCCTACAGGGGGAAAATGGCTACACCTTC
TRBD2	TRBV14	TRBJ2-1	NA	CASSPGTRKDDEQFF	TGTGCCAGCAGCCCGGGGACTAGGAAGGACGATGAGCAGTTCTTC
NA	TRBV15	TRBJ2-1	NA	CATSPDGTLVKQFF	TGTGCCACCAGCCCCGACGGGACACTGGTTAAGCAGTTCTTC
NA	TRBV19	TRBJ2-1	few	CASSTGVGNEQFF	TGTGCCAGTAGTACGGGGGTGGGGAATGAGCAGTTCTTC
NA	TRBV12-3/TRBV12-4	TRBJ2-7	few	CASSTRVSYEQYF	TGTGCCAGCAGTACCAGGGTTTCCTACGAGCAGTACTTC
TRBD1	TRBV29-1	TRBJ1-2	NA	CSVDLGTAKAHGYTF	TGCAGCGTTGATCTTGGGACAGCCAAGGCCCATGGCTACACCTTC
NA	TRBV2	TRBJ1-4	once	CASSEVGAGNNEKLFF	TGTGCCAGCAGTGAAGTAGGGGCAGGAAATAATGAAAAACTGTTTTTT
TRBD1	TRBV4-3	TRBJ2-3	NA	CASSQTGQKVDTQYF	TGCGCCAGCAGCCAAACGGGACAGAAAGTAGATACGCAGTATTTT
TRBD1	TRBV18	TRBJ2-7	NA	CASSPPGQNYEQYF	TGTGCCAGCTCACCACCGGGACAGAACTACGAGCAGTACTTC
TRBD2	TRBV9	TRBJ2-2	NA	CASSYRLAANTGELFF	TGTGCCAGCAGTTACAGACTAGCTGCGAACACCGGGGAGCTGTTTTTT
NA	TRBV3-1/TRBV3-2	TRBJ1-6	NA	CASSQDWQSSPLHF	TGTGCCAGCAGCCAAGATTGGCAGTCCTCACCCCTCCACTTT
NA	TRBV27	TRBJ2-3	NA	CASSLDITTDTQYF	TGTGCCAGCAGTTTAGACATAACCACAGATACGCAGTATTTT
NA	TRBV28	TRBJ1-5	NA	CASSPPGFGNQPQHF	TGTGCCAGCAGCCCGCCAGGGTTTGGCAATCAGCCCCAGCATTTT
TRBD1	TRBV27	TRBJ2-3	NA	CASSTGQGATDTQYF	TGTGCCAGCAGTACCGGACAGGGGGCTACAGATACGCAGTATTTT